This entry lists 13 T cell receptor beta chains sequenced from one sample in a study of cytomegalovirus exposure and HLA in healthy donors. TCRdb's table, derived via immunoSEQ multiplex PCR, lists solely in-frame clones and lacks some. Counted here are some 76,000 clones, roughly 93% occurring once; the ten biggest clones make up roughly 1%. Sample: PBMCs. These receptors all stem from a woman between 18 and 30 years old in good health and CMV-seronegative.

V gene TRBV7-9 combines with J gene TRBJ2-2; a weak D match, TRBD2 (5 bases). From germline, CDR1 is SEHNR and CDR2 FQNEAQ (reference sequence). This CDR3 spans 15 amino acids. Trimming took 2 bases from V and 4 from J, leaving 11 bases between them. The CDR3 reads CASSLSGIGTGELFF. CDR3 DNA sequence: TGTGCCAGCAGCTTATCGGGGATTGGCACCGGGGAGCTGTTTTTT.

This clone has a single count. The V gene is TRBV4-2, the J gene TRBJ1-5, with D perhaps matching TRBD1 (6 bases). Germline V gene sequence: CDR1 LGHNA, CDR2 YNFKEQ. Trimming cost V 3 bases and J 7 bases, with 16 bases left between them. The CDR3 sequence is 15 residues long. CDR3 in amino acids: CASSQTWDTHQPQHF. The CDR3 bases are TGTGCCAGCAGCCAGACCTGGGACACCCACCAGCCCCAGCATTTT.

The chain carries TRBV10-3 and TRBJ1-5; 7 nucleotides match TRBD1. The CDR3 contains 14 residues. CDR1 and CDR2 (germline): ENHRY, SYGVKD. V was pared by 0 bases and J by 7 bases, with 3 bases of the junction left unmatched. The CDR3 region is CAISESDREQPQHF. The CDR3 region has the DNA TGTGCCATCAGTGAGTCCGACAGGGAGCAGCCCCAGCATTTT.

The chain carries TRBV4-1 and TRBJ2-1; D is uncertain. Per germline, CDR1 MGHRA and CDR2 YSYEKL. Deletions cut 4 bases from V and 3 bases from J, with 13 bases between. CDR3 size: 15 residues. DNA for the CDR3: TGCGCCAGCAGCCCCCCGCCCACTAACTACAATGAGCAGTTCTTC. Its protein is CASSPPPTNYNEQFF.

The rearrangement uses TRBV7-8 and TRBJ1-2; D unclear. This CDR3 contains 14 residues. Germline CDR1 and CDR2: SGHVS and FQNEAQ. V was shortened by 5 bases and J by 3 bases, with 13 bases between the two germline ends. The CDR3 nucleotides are TGTGCCAGCAGCCCGCCGGGTCCTGACTATGGCTACACCTTC. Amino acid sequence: CASSPPGPDYGYTF.

CDR3 nucleotides: TGTGCCAGCAGCCAAGAAAGCGGGGGCGGGGAGACCCAGTACTTC. This translates into CASSQESGGGETQYF. The rearrangement joins TRBV4-2 to TRBJ2-5; TRBD2 agrees at 8 bases. J gave up 5 bases and V 0 bases, and 5 bases lay outside the gene matches. Germline assignment: CDR1 LGHNA and CDR2 YNFKEQ. The CDR3 consists of 15 residues.

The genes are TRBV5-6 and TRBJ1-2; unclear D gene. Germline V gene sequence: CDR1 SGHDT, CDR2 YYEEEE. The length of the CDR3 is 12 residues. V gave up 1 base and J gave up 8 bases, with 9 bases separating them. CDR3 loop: CASSLITGGYTF. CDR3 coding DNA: TGTGCCAGCAGCTTGATAACGGGAGGCTACACCTTC.

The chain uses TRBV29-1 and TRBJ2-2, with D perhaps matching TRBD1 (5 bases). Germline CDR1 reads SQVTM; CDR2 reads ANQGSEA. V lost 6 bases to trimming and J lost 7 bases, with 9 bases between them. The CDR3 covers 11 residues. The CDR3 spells CSVQGIGELFF. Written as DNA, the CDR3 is TGCAGCGTGCAGGGTATCGGGGAGCTGTTTTTT.

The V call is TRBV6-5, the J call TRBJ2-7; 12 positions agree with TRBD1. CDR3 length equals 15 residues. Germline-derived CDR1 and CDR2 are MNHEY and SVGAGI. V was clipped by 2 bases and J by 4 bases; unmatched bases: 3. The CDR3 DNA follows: TGTGCCAGCAGTTACCCGGGACAGGGGGCTTACGAGCAGTACTTC. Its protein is CASSYPGQGAYEQYF.

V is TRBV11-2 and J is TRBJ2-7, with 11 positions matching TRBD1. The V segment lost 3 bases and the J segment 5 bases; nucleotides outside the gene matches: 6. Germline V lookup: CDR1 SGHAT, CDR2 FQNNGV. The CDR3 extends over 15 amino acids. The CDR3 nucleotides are TGTGCCAGCAGCTTCCGGGACAGGGGGTACCACGAGCAGTACTTC. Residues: CASSFRDRGYHEQYF.

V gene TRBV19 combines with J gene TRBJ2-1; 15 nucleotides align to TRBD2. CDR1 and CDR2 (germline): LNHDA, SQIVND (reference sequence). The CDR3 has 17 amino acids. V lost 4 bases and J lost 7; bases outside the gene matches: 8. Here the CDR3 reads CASSRGLAGGPENEQFF. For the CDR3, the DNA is TGTGCCAGTAGTAGAGGACTAGCGGGAGGGCCAGAGAATGAGCAGTTCTTC.

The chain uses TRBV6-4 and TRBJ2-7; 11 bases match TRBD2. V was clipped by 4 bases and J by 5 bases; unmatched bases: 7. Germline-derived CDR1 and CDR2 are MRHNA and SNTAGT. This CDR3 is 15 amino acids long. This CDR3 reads CASSVTSGSIHEQYF. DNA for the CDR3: TGTGCCAGCAGTGTAACTAGCGGGAGTATCCACGAGCAGTACTTC.

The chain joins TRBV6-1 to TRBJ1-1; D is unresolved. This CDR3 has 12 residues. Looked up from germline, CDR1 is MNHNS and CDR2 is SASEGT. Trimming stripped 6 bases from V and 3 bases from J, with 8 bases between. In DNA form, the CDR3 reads TGTGCCAGCAGCCTAGGAGACACTGAAGCTTTCTTT. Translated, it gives CASSLGDTEAFF.